The rows below give T cell receptor beta chains drawn from one sample of a study of shared T cell receptors in the human thymus. Measured with immunoSEQ multiplex PCR; TCRdb has only the in-frame clones, and not every one. The sample shows more than 550,000 clones, approximately 87% of them seen only once. This sample was shared with a second study, whose subject was human thymus T cells.

Sequencing input: thymocytes. All receptors derive from a boy younger than two with a congenital heart defect. Each CDR3 is given with its conserved first and last residue. D genes are given only for firm matches. A row's size may be missing; if present it is once, few, many or a size class.

length: 17
J: TRBJ1-2
D: -
V: TRBV7-9
size: -
CDR3: CASSLLSSRRSNYGYTF
DNA: TGTGCCAGCAGCTTATTATCGTCACGCAGGTCCAACTATGGCTACACCTTC

length: 15
J: TRBJ2-2
D: -
V: TRBV28
size: -
CDR3: CASSPEVPNTGELFF
DNA: TGTGCCAGCAGTCCCGAGGTTCCGAACACCGGGGAGCTGTTTTTT

length: 16
J: TRBJ1-1
D: -
V: TRBV5-4
size: -
CDR3: CASSLGKQVLDTEAFF
DNA: TGTGCCAGCAGCTTGGGGAAACAGGTACTCGATACTGAAGCTTTCTTT

length: 15
J: TRBJ2-3
D: TRBD2
V: TRBV6-5
size: -
CDR3: CASRVNSGGSDTQYF
DNA: TGTGCCAGCAGAGTCAATAGCGGGGGATCAGATACGCAGTATTTT

length: 12
J: TRBJ1-4
D: -
V: TRBV19
size: few
CDR3: CASDSMNEKLFF
DNA: TGTGCCAGCGACAGTATGAATGAAAAACTGTTTTTT

length: 14
J: TRBJ1-2
D: -
V: TRBV30
size: -
CDR3: CAWRPLKGYYGYTF
DNA: TGTGCCTGGAGACCCCTCAAGGGGTACTATGGCTACACCTTC

length: 21
J: TRBJ2-3
D: TRBD2
V: TRBV4-2
size: -
CDR3: CASSQEEGVAGGPMGTDTQYF
DNA: TGTGCCAGCAGCCAAGAGGAGGGGGTAGCGGGGGGGCCGATGGGCACAGATACGCAGTATTTT

length: 14
J: TRBJ2-3
D: -
V: TRBV15
size: few
CDR3: CATSPLGGTPFEYF
DNA: TGTGCCACCAGCCCCCTGGGCGGGACTCCCTTTGAGTATTTT

length: 19
J: TRBJ2-3
D: TRBD2
V: TRBV7-9
size: -
CDR3: CASSIKPGLAFTSTDTQYF
DNA: TGTGCCAGCAGCATAAAACCGGGACTAGCGTTTACTAGCACAGATACGCAGTATTTT

length: 17
J: TRBJ2-1
D: TRBD1
V: TRBV4-3
size: few
CDR3: CASSQDWGDRADNEQFF
DNA: TGCGCCAGCAGCCAAGATTGGGGGGACAGGGCGGACAATGAGCAGTTCTTC

length: 18
J: TRBJ1-4
D: TRBD1
V: TRBV5-6
size: -
CDR3: CASSLGGLTTATNEKLFF
DNA: TGTGCCAGCAGTTTAGGGGGCCTAACTACTGCAACTAATGAAAAACTGTTTTTT